The 18 T cell receptor beta chains below were found in one sample sequenced in a study of blood T cell repertoires in COVID-19. Using immunoSEQ multiplex PCR, the repertoire was profiled, and TCRdb retains in-frame clones only, with some absent. The sample lists about 140,000 clones, 86% occurring once. The material sequenced was peripheral blood. The origin of the receptors is a woman aged 55-69 years with acute or convalescent COVID-19.

The CDR3 here is CASSLSGQGAAEQYF. The CDR3 DNA sequence: TGTGCCAGCAGTCTATCGGGACAGGGGGCTGCCGAGCAGTACTTC. The chain has TRBV6-5 and TRBJ2-7, with 12 bases that match TRBD1. Trimming cost V 5 bases and J 6 bases; bases outside gene matches: 8. The CDR3 loop spans 15 amino acids. CDR1 and CDR2 from the germline V gene are MNHEY and SVGAGI.

The chain is built from TRBV11-3 and TRBJ1-6; 9 positions agree with TRBD1. This CDR3 comprises 15 residues. Germline CDR1 and CDR2: SGHNT and YENEEA. The trim removed 4 bases at V and 7 bases at J, leaving 5 bases unmatched. The CDR3 bases are TGTGCCAGCAGCTCTAGGACAGGGGAAAATTCACCCCTCCACTTT. Amino acids: CASSSRTGENSPLHF.

The rearrangement joins TRBV11-2 to TRBJ2-3; D gene unclear. Germline V gene data show CDR1 as SGHAT and CDR2 as FQNNGV. The CDR3 contains 14 residues. V was cut by 2 bases and J by 9 bases, with 15 bases left in between. CDR3 sequence (DNA): TGTGCCAGCAGCTTACCGGCAGGCCCCAGCACGCAGTATTTT. Residues: CASSLPAGPSTQYF.

The chain has TRBV19 and TRBJ1-1; D perhaps matches TRBD1 (5 bases). Deletions cut 3 bases from V and 7 bases from J, with 15 bases between. CDR3 length: 14 residues. Germline V lookup: CDR1 LNHDA, CDR2 SQIVND (reference sequence). The CDR3 spells CASSIWGTRIEAFF. The CDR3 DNA reads TGTGCCAGTAGTATTTGGGGGACTCGAATTGAAGCTTTCTTT. Variable domain in full (rest from reference TRBV19 and TRBJ1-1): DGGITQSPKYLFRKEGQNVTLSCEQNLNHDAMYWYRQDPGQGLRLIYYSQIVNDFQKGDIAEGYSVSREKKESFPLTVTSAQKNPTAFYLCASSIWGTRIEAFFGQGTRLTVV.

This rearrangement joins TRBV6-2 or TRBV6-3 to TRBJ1-2; D call uncertain. Between the trimmed V and J ends, which lost 3 bases and 6 bases, there was a span of 14 bases. CDR1 and CDR2 from the germline V gene are MNHEY and SVGEGT. The CDR3 runs to 14 residues. In DNA form, the CDR3 reads TGTGCCAGCAGTTATAGAGGAGTGACGGATGGCTACACCTTC. This sequence encodes CASSYRGVTDGYTF.

The rearrangement links TRBV14 to TRBJ2-6; 7 bases map to TRBD1. The V gene's germline CDR1 is SGHDN and CDR2 FVKESK. This CDR3 region has 15 residues. The V gene end was trimmed by 5 bases and the J gene end by 4 bases; junction bases not matched to a gene: 5. The CDR3 protein is CASSADRAGANVLTF. In nucleotides, the CDR3 is TGTGCCAGCAGCGCAGACAGGGCCGGGGCCAACGTCCTGACTTTC. Combining the CDR3 with reference TRBV14 and TRBJ2-6 gives the whole variable domain EAGVTQFPSHSVIEKGQTVTLRCDPISGHDNLYWYRRVMGKEIKFLLHFVKESKQDESGMPNNRFLAERTGGTYSTLKVQPAELEDSGVYFCASSADRAGANVLTFGAGSRLTVL.

This chain uses TRBV14 with TRBJ1-2; no reliable D call. Germline V gene lookup returns CDR1 SGHDN and CDR2 FVKESK. CDR3 size: 14 residues. V was pared by 0 bases and J by 6 bases, with 11 bases between. CDR3: CASSQDIGRDGYTF. In DNA form, the CDR3 reads TGTGCCAGCAGCCAAGATATTGGGCGGGATGGCTACACCTTC.

The chain employs TRBV5-1 and TRBJ2-7; 8 bases match TRBD2. Per the germline V gene, CDR1 is SGHRS and CDR2 is YFSETQ. Germline trimming cut 2 bases from V and 3 bases from J; bases unmatched to any gene: 7. The CDR3 runs to 15 residues. CDR3 DNA: TGCGCCAGCAGCTTAGGCCTAGCGGGCTTCTACGAGCAGTACTTC. It translates to CASSLGLAGFYEQYF. The full variable domain, in which reference TRBV5-1 and TRBJ2-7 provide the parts outside the CDR3, is KAGVTQTPRYLIKTRGQQVTLSCSPISGHRSVSWYQQTPGQGLQFLFEYFSETQRNKGNFPGRFSGRQFSNSRSEMNVSTLELGDSALYLCASSLGLAGFYEQYFGPGTRLTVT.

The chain has TRBV7-2 and TRBJ1-1; 8 bases align to TRBD1. The V segment lost 5 bases and the J segment 7 bases; nucleotides outside the gene matches: 6. CDR1 and CDR2 (germline): SGHTA, FQGNSA. The length of the CDR3 is 13 residues. The CDR3 DNA reads as TGTGCCAGCAGCCCGAGACAGGGGCGTGAAGCTTTCTTT. Its protein is CASSPRQGREAFF.

This clone was seen only a few times. The chain is built from TRBV4-1 and TRBJ2-6; 8 nucleotides line up with TRBD1. The CDR3 sequence is 17 residues long. V shed 4 bases, J shed 1 base, and the junction held 6 bases outside the gene matches. Germline V gene lookup returns CDR1 MGHRA and CDR2 YSYEKL. The CDR3 loop reads CASSPGQGESGANVLTF. For the CDR3, the DNA is TGCGCCAGCAGCCCCGGACAGGGAGAGTCTGGGGCCAACGTCCTGACTTTC.

This chain uses TRBV7-2 with TRBJ2-3; weak D call: TRBD1 (6 bases). Germline CDR1 is SGHTA and CDR2 is FQGNSA. Trimming took off 1 base at V and 1 base at J, with 15 bases between the two ends. The CDR3 covers 17 residues. The CDR3 reads CASSLGRVRGRTDTQYF. CDR3 in DNA: TGTGCCAGCAGCTTAGGAAGGGTCAGGGGACGCACAGATACGCAGTATTTT.

The chain has TRBV6-2 or TRBV6-3 and TRBJ2-3, with 8 bases aligning to TRBD2. Germline values: CDR1 MNHEY, CDR2 SVGEGT. The CDR3 contains 16 residues. After removal of 2 bases from V and 1 base from J, the junction contained 5 bases not matched to a gene. CDR3 protein: CASSYRGGPGTDTQYF. In DNA form, the CDR3 reads TGTGCCAGCAGTTACCGGGGGGGGCCTGGCACAGATACGCAGTATTTT.

This chain uses TRBV6-1 with TRBJ2-1; 7 nucleotides align to TRBD2. The V and J ends lost 3 bases and 12 bases, in that order; junction bases with no gene match: 2. CDR3 length equals 11 residues. Germline lookup yields CDR1 MNHNS and CDR2 SASEGT. CDR3 sequence reads: CASSEGGGQFF. CDR3 DNA sequence: TGTGCCAGCAGTGAGGGCGGGGGGCAGTTCTTC.

CDR3 amino acids: CAWSVLGGDSNQPQHF. CDR3 in DNA: TGTGCCTGGAGTGTACTCGGGGGTGATAGCAATCAGCCCCAGCATTTT. V and J are TRBV30 and TRBJ1-5; perhaps TRBD1 as D (5 bases). The CDR3 length is 16 residues. CDR1 GTSNPN and CDR2 SVGIG come from the germline V gene (reference sequence). The V end was cut by 0 bases, the J end by 0 bases, with 12 bases between.

The CDR3 here is CASSARESGTDTQYF. In DNA form, the CDR3 reads TGTGCCAGCAGCGCGCGGGAATCGGGCACAGATACGCAGTATTTT. The chain employs TRBV11-3 and TRBJ2-3, with TRBD2 as a possible D gene (6 bases). CDR3 length equals 15 residues. V gave up 5 bases and J gave up 1 base, with 13 bases separating them. CDR1 and CDR2 (germline): SGHNT, YENEEA.

This chain joins TRBV6-6 and TRBJ2-5, with TRBD1 matching 9 bases. The CDR3 has 14 residues. Germline V gene lookup returns CDR1 MNHNY and CDR2 SVGAGI (reference sequence). V shed 7 bases, J shed 4 bases, and the junction held 7 bases outside the gene matches. The CDR3: CASKTGGWGETQYF. CDR3 in DNA: TGTGCCAGCAAAACAGGGGGCTGGGGAGAGACCCAGTACTTC.

V gene TRBV21-1 combines with J gene TRBJ2-3; TRBD2 reflects the table's D call only, with no check against the DNA. TRBV21-1 is noted as a pseudogene. This CDR3 comprises 15 residues. CDR3 sequence: CASSKDGACTDTQYF. The CDR3 coding sequence is TGTGCCAGCAGCAAAGATGGAGCATGCACAGATACGCAGTATTTT.

The rearrangement links TRBV11-2 to TRBJ2-5; 10 nucleotides match TRBD1. This CDR3 has 15 amino acids. Germline lookup yields CDR1 SGHAT and CDR2 FQNNGV. Trimming cost V 6 bases and J 3 bases; bases outside gene matches: 7. Here the CDR3 reads CASRRRGQGEETQYF. CDR3 nucleotides: TGTGCCAGCAGAAGGCGAGGACAGGGGGAAGAGACCCAGTACTTC. Based on the CDR3 plus reference TRBV11-2 and TRBJ2-5, the full variable domain is EAGVAQSPRYKIIEKRQSVAFWCNPISGHATLYWYQQILGQGPKLLIQFQNNGVVDDSQLPKDRFSAERLKGVDSTLKIQPAKLEDSAVYLCASRRRGQGEETQYFGPGTRLLVL.